This entry lists 24 T cell receptor beta chains sequenced from one sample in a study of beta chain features in type 1 diabetes. The study reverse transcribed the entire isolated RNA, so it sequenced expressed TCRB transcripts. TCRdb's table, derived via immunoSEQ multiplex PCR, lists solely in-frame clones and lacks some. In the table there are 350,000 or so clones, around 20% of which are singletons. Sequenced material: naive CD4+ T cells from blood. Receptors were obtained from a woman aged 18-29 years in good health.

V and J are TRBV6-1 and TRBJ1-1; the D is unclear. The germline gives CDR1 MNHNS, CDR2 SASEGT. Trimming took off 7 bases at V and 1 base at J, with 10 bases between the two ends. This CDR3 comprises 13 residues. In DNA, the CDR3 is TGTGCCAGCAATGGGAGAACGAACACTGAAGCTTTCTTT. Its translation is CASNGRTNTEAFF.

This clone has a handful of counts. In DNA, the CDR3 is TGTGCCAGCAGTGATCCAGGGATGGGCAATCAGCCCCAGCATTTT. Its translation is CASSDPGMGNQPQHF. The V call is TRBV25-1, the J call TRBJ1-5, with TRBD1 as a possible D gene (5 bases). This CDR3 is 15 amino acids long. Germline assignment: CDR1 MGHDK and CDR2 SYGVNS. Trimming took off 3 bases at V and 2 bases at J, with 11 bases between the two ends.

About this clone itself: Other nucleotide sequences from this sample produce the same CDR3. The chain has TRBV18 and TRBJ1-1; possibly TRBD1 for D (5 bases). The V and J ends lost 3 bases and 7 bases respectively, with 6 bases between them. Per the germline V gene, CDR1 is KGHSH and CDR2 is LQKENI. The length of the CDR3 is 11 residues. CDR3 coding DNA: TGTGCCAGCTCACCTACAGGTGAAGCTTTCTTT. This sequence encodes CASSPTGEAFF.

The table lists this clone with a few counts. The chain couples TRBV29-1 to TRBJ1-3; weak D call: TRBD1 (5 bases). Germline V gene lookup returns CDR1 SQVTM and CDR2 ANQGSEA. Trimming removed 1 base from V and 4 bases from J, with 14 bases in between. The CDR3 is 15 residues long. The CDR3 spells CSVEGDSPLGNTIYF. The CDR3 region has the DNA TGCAGCGTTGAAGGTGACAGCCCCTTGGGAAACACCATATATTTT.

The chain recombines TRBV2 with TRBJ1-1; the D is unclear. The CDR3 is 12 amino acids. The germline V gene has CDR1 SNHLY and CDR2 FYNNEI. Trimming removed 7 bases at V and 4 bases at J, with 10 bases between. The CDR3 DNA is TGTGCCAGCACCAACAGTGCCACTGAAGCTTTCTTT. Residues: CASTNSATEAFF.

The V gene is TRBV18, the J gene TRBJ1-3; 11 bases align to TRBD1. V lost 6 bases and J lost 0; bases outside the gene matches: 4. Germline loops: CDR1 KGHSH, CDR2 LQKENI. This CDR3 comprises 16 residues. The CDR3 bases are TGTGCCAGCTCTCAAGGACAGGGGGCCTCTGGAAACACCATATATTTT. This sequence encodes CASSQGQGASGNTIYF.

The chain is built from TRBV5-1 and TRBJ1-2; no clear D gene. The V gene's germline CDR1 is SGHRS and CDR2 YFSETQ. The CDR3 contains 13 residues. The germline V and J ends were trimmed by 4 bases and 8 bases, with 15 bases remaining between them. The CDR3 nucleotides are TGCGCCAGCAGCCCCGGCGATTCGAGGGGCTACACCTTC. Residues: CASSPGDSRGYTF.

This clone was detected a few times. The chain joins TRBV2 to TRBJ2-1; 12 bases align to TRBD2. J lost 10 bases, V lost 1 base, and 2 bases had no gene match. CDR1 is SNHLY and CDR2 is FYNNEI in the germline V gene. The CDR3 has 14 residues. CDR3 sequence reads: CASSEGLAGGEQFF. The CDR3 region has the DNA TGTGCCAGCAGTGAAGGGCTAGCGGGAGGGGAGCAGTTCTTC.

The rearrangement links TRBV19 to TRBJ2-2; 7 bases match TRBD1. The germline V gene encodes CDR1 LNHDA and CDR2 SQIVND (reference sequence). The CDR3 has 13 residues. After removal of 10 bases from V and 3 bases from J, the junction contained 5 bases not matched to a gene. The CDR3 spells CATNRGDTGELFF. For the CDR3, the DNA is TGTGCCACGAACAGGGGAGACACCGGGGAGCTGTTTTTT.

On this clone itself: The identical CDR3 is also encoded by other nucleotide sequences in the sample. The chain joins TRBV20-1 to TRBJ2-5; no clear D. Trimming cost V 1 base and J 5 bases, with 5 bases left between them. Germline CDR1 is DFQATT and CDR2 is SNEGSKA (reference sequence). This CDR3 has 11 amino acids. The CDR3 loop is CSARVRETQYF. The CDR3 DNA sequence: TGCAGTGCTAGAGTGCGGGAGACCCAGTACTTC.

The table lists this clone with a few counts. J is TRBJ2-4 and V is TRBV2; 10 nucleotides line up with TRBD2. This CDR3 spans 15 amino acids. From germline, CDR1 is SNHLY and CDR2 FYNNEI. V trimming: 10 bases; J trimming: 0 bases; junction bases outside the gene matches: 6. CDR3 sequence reads: CATRLAGLAKNIQYF. In DNA form, the CDR3 reads TGTGCCACCAGACTAGCGGGTTTAGCCAAAAACATTCAGTACTTC.

The chain couples TRBV6-1 to TRBJ2-5; maybe TRBD1 (6 bases). There are 17 residues in the CDR3. The germline gives CDR1 MNHNS, CDR2 SASEGT. V shed 4 bases and J shed 1 base, with 19 bases lying between them. The CDR3 sequence is CASSAFPTGTSQETQYF. CDR3 nucleotides: TGTGCCAGCAGTGCGTTCCCTACCGGGACATCCCAAGAGACCCAGTACTTC.

This clone came up a few times. CDR3 nucleotides: TGTGCCAGCAGTGAAGGACAGGGTGATGAAAAACTGTTTTTT. This translates into CASSEGQGDEKLFF. The chain carries TRBV27 and TRBJ1-4; 8 bases are shared with TRBD1. Germline loops: CDR1 MNHEY, CDR2 SMNVEV (reference sequence). V shed 5 bases, J shed 6 bases, and the junction held 5 bases outside the gene matches. The CDR3 runs 14 residues.

This chain links TRBV10-3 with TRBJ2-5; 9 positions agree with TRBD2. The CDR3 has 11 amino acids. Per the germline V gene, CDR1 is ENHRY and CDR2 is SYGVKD. Losses at the gene ends were 11 bases for V and 5 bases for J; bases not matched to a gene: 3. This CDR3 is CACGGDETQYF. CDR3 DNA: TGTGCCTGCGGGGGGGACGAGACCCAGTACTTC.

This clone was seen a few times. The chain couples TRBV7-2 to TRBJ1-1; no clear D gene. Germline loops: CDR1 SGHTA, CDR2 FQGNSA. Trimming removed 7 bases from V and 1 base from J, with 10 bases in between. This CDR3 region has 13 residues. This CDR3 reads CASNVLRNTEAFF. The CDR3 nucleotides are TGTGCCAGCAACGTTCTCAGGAACACTGAAGCTTTCTTT.

This clone was seen only a few times. V and J are TRBV2 and TRBJ2-7, with D possibly being TRBD1 (6 bases). The V end lost 6 bases, the J end lost 2 bases, and 11 bases lay between the germline ends. Per germline, CDR1 SNHLY and CDR2 FYNNEI. This CDR3 spans 13 amino acids. The CDR3 coding sequence is TGTGCCAGCAGCGAACAGGGCACCTACGAGCAGTACTTC. Protein: CASSEQGTYEQYF.

This clone was detected only a few times. The chain employs TRBV4-1 and TRBJ1-1; TRBD1 might be the D (6 bases). Trimming left V 1 base short and J 10 bases short, with 16 bases between. CDR1 and CDR2 from the germline V gene are MGHRA and YSYEKL. The CDR3 contains 14 residues. The CDR3 region is CASSQGHTGNRAFF. For the CDR3, the DNA is TGCGCCAGCAGCCAAGGCCATACAGGGAATAGAGCTTTCTTT.

This clone occurred a few times. CDR3 sequence: CASSTPRGHYSNQPQHF. CDR3 coding DNA: TGTGCCAGTAGTACTCCGCGTGGGCATTATAGCAATCAGCCCCAGCATTTT. J is TRBJ1-5 and V is TRBV19; no clear D gene. The CDR3 is 17 residues long. Deletions cut 4 bases from V and 0 bases from J, with 16 bases between. CDR1 and CDR2 (germline): LNHDA, SQIVND (reference sequence). Full variable domain (rest looked up from reference TRBV19 and TRBJ1-5): DGGITQSPKYLFRKEGQNVTLSCEQNLNHDAMYWYRQDPGQGLRLIYYSQIVNDFQKGDIAEGYSVSREKKESFPLTVTSAQKNPTAFYLCASSTPRGHYSNQPQHFGDGTRLSIL.

In this sample, this clone turned up a few times. The chain links TRBV30 to TRBJ2-1; possible D gene TRBD1, 5 bases. Germline V lookup: CDR1 GTSNPN, CDR2 SVGIG (reference sequence). The CDR3 loop spans 11 amino acids. The V gene lost 0 bases and the J gene lost 14 bases, with 11 bases spanning the gap. DNA of the CDR3: TGTGCCTGGAGTGTTGACAGTAAGGAGTTCTTC. Translation: CAWSVDSKEFF.

The sample holds a few counts of this clone. The CDR3 nucleotides read TGTGCCAGCAGTGCCCAGGGAAGGGATACGCAGTATTTT. Residues: CASSAQGRDTQYF. The chain employs TRBV6-5 and TRBJ2-3; TRBD1 is a possible D gene (5 bases). The germline V and J ends were trimmed by 5 bases and 6 bases, with 12 bases remaining between them. This CDR3 region has 13 residues. Germline V gene lookup returns CDR1 MNHEY and CDR2 SVGAGI.

This clone has more than one count but fewer than ten. The rearrangement joins TRBV19 to TRBJ2-5, with D possibly TRBD1 on 6 matching bases. This CDR3 contains 13 residues. Trimming took off 8 bases at V and 2 bases at J, with 12 bases between the two ends. Germline V CDR1 and CDR2: LNHDA, SQIVND (reference sequence). The CDR3 spells CASSSQGQETQYF. CDR3 coding DNA: TGTGCCAGTTCGTCCCAGGGGCAAGAGACCCAGTACTTC.

The chain combines TRBV19 with TRBJ2-1; TRBD2 aligns across 8 bases. V trimming: 2 bases; J trimming: 4 bases; junction bases outside the gene matches: 7. CDR1 is LNHDA, CDR2 SQIVND, per germline (reference sequence). This CDR3 has 16 amino acids. In DNA form, the CDR3 reads TGTGCCAGTAGTATATGGGGTAGCGGGATATACAATGAGCAGTTCTTC. Its translation is CASSIWGSGIYNEQFF.

This clone was seen more than once but under ten times. Here the CDR3 reads CASSFPTSAGVGEQFF. CDR3 DNA sequence: TGTGCCAGCAGTTTTCCGACTAGCGCGGGGGTCGGTGAGCAGTTCTTC. The chain carries TRBV27 and TRBJ2-1, with 8 bases matching TRBD2. V shed 3 bases and J 9 bases; nucleotides not matched to a gene: 13. This CDR3 is built from 16 residues. CDR1 and CDR2 from the germline V gene are MNHEY and SMNVEV (reference sequence).

The chain is built from TRBV7-6 and TRBJ2-3, with 8 positions matching TRBD1. Per germline, CDR1 SGHVS and CDR2 FNYEAQ. The CDR3 is 15 residues long. Germline trimming cut 4 bases from V and 3 bases from J; bases unmatched to any gene: 6. The CDR3 spells CASSSRQGRTDTQYF. In DNA, the CDR3 is TGTGCCAGCAGCTCCCGACAGGGGAGGACAGATACGCAGTATTTT. Looking up the rest from reference TRBV7-6 and TRBJ2-3 gives the full variable domain: GAGVSQSPRYKVTKRGQDVALRCDPISGHVSLYWYRQALGQGPEFLTYFNYEAQQDKSGLPNDRFSAERPEGSISTLTIQRTEQRDSAMYRCASSSRQGRTDTQYFGPGTRLTVL.